Listed below are T cell receptor beta chains from one sample, sequenced in a study of patients and donors after allogeneic stem cell transplantation. TCRdb re-called the RT-PCR reads with MiXCR, one entry per CDR3 protein. There are about 150,000 distinct CDR3 sequences in the sample; roughly 35% occur only once, and approximately 50% lies in the top ten. The sequenced sample was blood, either unsorted or a sorted T cell fraction (not recorded which). All receptors derive from a human donor who was either an allogeneic HSCT recipient or a stem cell or donor lymphocyte infusion donor (not recorded which). It is not recorded whose cells these are; they may come from a transplant donor. The CDR3 runs from the conserved cysteine through the conserved F or W.

J | V | CDR3
TRBJ2-1 | TRBV7-3 | CASNKAGGPSNEQFF
TRBJ1-6 | TRBV29-1 | CSVMTGEGSPLHF
TRBJ1-3 | TRBV10-3 | CAIFLGGNTIYF
TRBJ1-1 | TRBV15 | CATSEPGRRLNTEAFF
TRBJ1-1 | TRBV3-1 | CASSPTQGANTEAFF
TRBJ2-3 | TRBV5-1 | CASSRNSGLSRGTQYF
TRBJ1-1 | TRBV25-1 | CASSDRGTEAFF
TRBJ1-4 | TRBV6-6 | CASSTGGTGINEKLFF
TRBJ1-6 | TRBV28 | CASSFKVLGSGNSPLHF
TRBJ1-6 | TRBV27 | CASTDSPGVASPLHF
TRBJ2-3 | TRBV12-3/TRBV12-4 | CASSLDTDTQYF
TRBJ2-1 | TRBV7-9 | CASSSTRRNSYNEQFF
TRBJ2-3 | TRBV24-1 | CATSDFRSAGGTDTQYF
TRBJ2-2 | TRBV9 | CASSATFWSTGELFF
TRBJ1-2 | TRBV28 | CASSSSEVLGGYTF
TRBJ2-5 | TRBV28 | CASSSENAAGGTQYF
TRBJ1-6 | TRBV5-5 | CASSMTGNSPLHF
TRBJ1-6 | TRBV6-1 | CASSERTASSYNSPLHF
TRBJ2-3 | TRBV7-9 | CAWGLPTDTQYF
TRBJ1-4 | TRBV29-1 | CSVVWRVFF
TRBJ1-4 | TRBV9 | CASSARAGPPEKLFF
TRBJ1-5 | TRBV6-5 | CASSYGSANQPQHF